This TCR beta chain was recovered during a study of cytomegalovirus exposure and HLA in healthy donors. The trim removed 1 base at V and 6 bases at J, leaving 9 bases unmatched. This CDR3 region has 15 residues. CDR1 is SGHRS and CDR2 is YFSETQ in the germline V gene. At the time of sampling, donors were nominally healthy, though unrecorded immune exposures were likely. Study results and limitations: HLA-A and HLA-B allele assignments for most subjects were reportedly predicted accurately using TCR beta sequences.

As regards this clone: As yet, its antigen is unknown.

Researchers ran the PCR with 60 Vbeta and 13 Jbeta primers. This table comes from immunoSEQ multiplex PCR, and its TCRdb copy is limited to in-frame clones, with some not included. Of around 190,000 clones listed, about 76% are singletons. This clonotype was obtained from a woman between 50 and 59 years old in good health and CMV-seronegative. Sequencing was performed on PBMCs. This chain connects TRBV5-1 to TRBJ2-7; 8 bases fit TRBD1. CDR3 coding DNA: TGCGCCAGCAGCTTGACACAGGGGGGCCTTCGCGAGCAGTACTTC. Its translation: CASSLTQGGLREQYF.